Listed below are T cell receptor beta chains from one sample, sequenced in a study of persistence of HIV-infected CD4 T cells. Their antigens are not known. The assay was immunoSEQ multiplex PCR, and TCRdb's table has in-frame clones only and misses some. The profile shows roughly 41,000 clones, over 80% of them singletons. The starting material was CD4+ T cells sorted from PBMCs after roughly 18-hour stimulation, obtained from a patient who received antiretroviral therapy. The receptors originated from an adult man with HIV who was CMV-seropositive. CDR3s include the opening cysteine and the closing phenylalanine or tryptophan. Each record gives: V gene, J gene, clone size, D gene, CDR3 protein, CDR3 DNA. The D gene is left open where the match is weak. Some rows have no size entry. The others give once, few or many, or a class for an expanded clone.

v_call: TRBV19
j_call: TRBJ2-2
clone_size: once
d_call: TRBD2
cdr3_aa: CASKGLAGRNTGELFF
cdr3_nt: TGTGCCAGTAAGGGACTAGCGGGGAGGAACACCGGGGAGCTGTTTTTT

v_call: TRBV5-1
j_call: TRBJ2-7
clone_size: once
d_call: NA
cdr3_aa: CASSSKPIPVHEQYF
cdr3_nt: TGCGCCAGCAGCTCCAAGCCTATCCCTGTCCACGAGCAGTACTTC

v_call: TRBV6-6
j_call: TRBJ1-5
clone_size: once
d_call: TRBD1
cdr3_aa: CASSWGQGGNQPQHF
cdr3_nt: TGTGCCAGCAGTTGGGGACAGGGGGGCAATCAGCCCCAGCATTTT

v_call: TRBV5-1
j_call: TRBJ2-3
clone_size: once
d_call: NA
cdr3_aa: CATRRLGTDTQYF
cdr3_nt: TGCGCCACTCGGAGGCTAGGCACAGATACGCAGTATTTT

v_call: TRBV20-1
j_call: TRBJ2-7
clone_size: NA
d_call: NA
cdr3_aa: CSARREREQYF
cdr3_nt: TGCAGTGCTAGGAGGGAGCGGGAGCAGTACTTC

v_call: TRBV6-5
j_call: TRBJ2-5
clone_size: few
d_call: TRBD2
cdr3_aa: CASSTSGRGETQYF
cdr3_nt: TGTGCCAGCAGTACTAGCGGGAGGGGGGAGACCCAGTACTTC

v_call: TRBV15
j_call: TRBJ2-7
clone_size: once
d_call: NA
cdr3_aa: CATSMTGRSYEQYF
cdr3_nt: TGTGCCACCAGCATGACGGGACGGAGCTACGAGCAGTACTTC

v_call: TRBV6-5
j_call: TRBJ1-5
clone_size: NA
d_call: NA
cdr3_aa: CASVWVGSRQPQHF
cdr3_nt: TGTGCCAGCGTCTGGGTAGGATCGAGGCAGCCCCAGCATTTT

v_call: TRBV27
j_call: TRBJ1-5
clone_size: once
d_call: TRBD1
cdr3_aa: CASSIRTGRQPQHF
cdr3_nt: TGTGCCAGCAGTATTAGGACAGGGAGGCAGCCCCAGCATTTT

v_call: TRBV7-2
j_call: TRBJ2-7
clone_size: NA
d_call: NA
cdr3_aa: CASSIPGRSKTYEQYF
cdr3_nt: TGTGCCAGCAGCATACCGGGCCGTTCAAAAACCTACGAGCAGTACTTC

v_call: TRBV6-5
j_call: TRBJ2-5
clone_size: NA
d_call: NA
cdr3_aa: CASSYSRGKGTQYF
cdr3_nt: TGTGCCAGCAGTTACTCGAGAGGGAAAGGGACCCAGTACTTC

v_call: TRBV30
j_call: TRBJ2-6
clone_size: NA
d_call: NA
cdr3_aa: CAWSVGTSGANVLTF
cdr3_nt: TGTGCCTGGAGTGTTGGGACCTCTGGGGCCAACGTCCTGACTTTC

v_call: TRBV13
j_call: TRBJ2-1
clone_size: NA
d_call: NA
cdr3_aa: CASSLAGRTGFF
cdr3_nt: TGTGCCAGCAGCTTAGCCGGGAGAACTGGTTTCTTC

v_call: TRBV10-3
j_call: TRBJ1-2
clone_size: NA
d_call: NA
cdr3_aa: CAIMEGPMYGYTF
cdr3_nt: TGTGCCATCATGGAGGGGCCCATGTATGGCTACACCTTC

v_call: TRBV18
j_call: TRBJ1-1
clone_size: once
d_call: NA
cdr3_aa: CASSPGAVNTEAFF
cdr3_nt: TGTGCCAGCTCGCCCGGCGCAGTAAACACTGAAGCTTTCTTT

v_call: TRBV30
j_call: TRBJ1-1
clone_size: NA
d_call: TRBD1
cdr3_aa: CAWSLYPGQGKAFF
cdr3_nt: TGTGCCTGGAGCCTCTACCCGGGACAGGGGAAAGCTTTCTTT

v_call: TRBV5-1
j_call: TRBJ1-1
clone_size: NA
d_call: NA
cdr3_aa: CASSEKTGNTEAFF
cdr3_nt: TGCGCCAGCAGCGAAAAAACAGGGAACACTGAAGCTTTCTTT

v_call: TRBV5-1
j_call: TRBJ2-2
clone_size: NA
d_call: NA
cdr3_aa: CASSLEGANGELFF
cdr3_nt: TGCGCCAGCAGCTTGGAAGGGGCGAACGGGGAGCTGTTTTTT

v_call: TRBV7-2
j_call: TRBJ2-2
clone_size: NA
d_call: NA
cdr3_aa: CASSLAAGRAELFF
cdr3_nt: TGTGCCAGCAGCTTAGCTGCGGGTAGGGCGGAGCTGTTTTTT

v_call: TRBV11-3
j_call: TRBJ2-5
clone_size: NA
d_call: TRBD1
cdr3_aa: CASSLGTGGSETQYF
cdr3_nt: TGTGCCAGCAGCTTAGGAACAGGGGGATCGGAGACCCAGTACTTC

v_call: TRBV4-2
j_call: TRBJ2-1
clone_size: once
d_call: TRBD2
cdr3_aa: CASSLEITSGRAKEQFF
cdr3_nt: TGTGCCAGCAGCCTCGAAATTACTAGCGGGAGGGCAAAAGAGCAGTTCTTC

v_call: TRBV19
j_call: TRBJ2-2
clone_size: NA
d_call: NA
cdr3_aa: CASSVKGQNTGELFF
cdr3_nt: TGTGCCAGTAGCGTGAAGGGACAGAACACCGGGGAGCTGTTTTTT

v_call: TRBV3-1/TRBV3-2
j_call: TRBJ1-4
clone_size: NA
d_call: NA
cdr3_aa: CASSQEGNGEWGEKLFF
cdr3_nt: TGTGCCAGCAGCCAAGAGGGAAATGGGGAATGGGGAGAAAAACTGTTTTTT

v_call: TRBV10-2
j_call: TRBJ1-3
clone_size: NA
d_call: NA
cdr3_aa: CASSEWVGGAFSGNTIYF
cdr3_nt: TGCGCCAGCAGTGAGTGGGTTGGTGGGGCCTTCTCTGGAAACACCATATATTTT

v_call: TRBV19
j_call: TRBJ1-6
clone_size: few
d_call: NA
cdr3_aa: CASSIQDGTYNSPLHF
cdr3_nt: TGTGCCAGTAGTATACAGGACGGGACCTATAATTCACCCCTCCACTTT

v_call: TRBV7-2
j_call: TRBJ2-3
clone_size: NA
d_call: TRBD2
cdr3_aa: CASSLAVAGVADTQYF
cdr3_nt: TGTGCCAGCAGCTTAGCGGTAGCGGGAGTGGCAGATACGCAGTATTTT